This entry concerns a single T cell receptor (beta chain). This sample was taken from a study of T cell responses to AZD1222 COVID-19 vaccine. Clones were sequenced by immunoSEQ multiplex PCR, and TCRdb holds only the in-frame ones, with some missing. Seen here are 150,000 to 200,000 clones, approximately 90% observed once, and the top ten hold 1.3%. This CDR3 region has 11 residues. Trimming cost V 4 bases and J 3 bases, with 4 bases left between them. This receptor was identified in an adult who received the AZD1222 COVID-19 vaccine. The sequencing used peripheral blood, collected 28 days after the second AZD1222 dose. V usage is TRBV23-1 and J usage is TRBJ2-7; no clear D gene. TRBV23-1 is flagged as an ORF with uncertain function. In DNA form, the CDR3 reads TGCGCCAGCAGTCGGAGCTACGAGCAGTACTTC. Translating it yields CASSRSYEQYF.